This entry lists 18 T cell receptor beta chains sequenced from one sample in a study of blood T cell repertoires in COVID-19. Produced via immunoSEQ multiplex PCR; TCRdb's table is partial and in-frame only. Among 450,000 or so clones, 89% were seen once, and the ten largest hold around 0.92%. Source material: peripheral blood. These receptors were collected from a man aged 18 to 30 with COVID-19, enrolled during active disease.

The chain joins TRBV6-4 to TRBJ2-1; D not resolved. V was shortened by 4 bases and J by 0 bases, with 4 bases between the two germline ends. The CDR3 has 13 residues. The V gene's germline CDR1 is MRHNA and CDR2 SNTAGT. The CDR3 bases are TGTGCCAGCAGTGCGGGCTCCTACAATGAGCAGTTCTTC. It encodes CASSAGSYNEQFF.

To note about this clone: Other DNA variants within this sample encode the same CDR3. The CDR3 loop reads CASSEGPYNEQFF. CDR3 DNA sequence: TGTGCCAGCAGTGAAGGGCCATACAATGAGCAGTTCTTC. The V call is TRBV2, the J call TRBJ2-1; no firm D call. Germline V lookup: CDR1 SNHLY, CDR2 FYNNEI. This CDR3 spans 13 amino acids. The V end was cut by 1 base, the J end by 4 bases, with 5 bases between.

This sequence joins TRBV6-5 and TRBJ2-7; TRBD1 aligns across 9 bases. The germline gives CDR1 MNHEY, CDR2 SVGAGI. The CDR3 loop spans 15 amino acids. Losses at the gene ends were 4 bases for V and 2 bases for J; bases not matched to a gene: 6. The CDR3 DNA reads TGTGCCAGCAGTTCCACCGGGACAGGGACCTACGAGCAGTACTTC. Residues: CASSSTGTGTYEQYF.

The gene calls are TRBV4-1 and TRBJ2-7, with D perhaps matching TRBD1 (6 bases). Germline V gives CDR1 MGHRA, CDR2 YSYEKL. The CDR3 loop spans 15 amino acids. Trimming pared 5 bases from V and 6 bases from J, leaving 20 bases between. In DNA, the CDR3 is TGCGCCAGCAGCGCCCGGACAGCCAAGATGGGCGAGCAGTACTTC. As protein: CASSARTAKMGEQYF.

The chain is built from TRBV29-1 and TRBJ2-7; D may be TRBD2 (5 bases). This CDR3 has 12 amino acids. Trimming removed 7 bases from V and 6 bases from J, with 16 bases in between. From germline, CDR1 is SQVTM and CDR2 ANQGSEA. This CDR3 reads CSARSGKGEQYF. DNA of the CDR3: TGCAGCGCCAGGTCGGGGAAAGGCGAGCAGTACTTC.

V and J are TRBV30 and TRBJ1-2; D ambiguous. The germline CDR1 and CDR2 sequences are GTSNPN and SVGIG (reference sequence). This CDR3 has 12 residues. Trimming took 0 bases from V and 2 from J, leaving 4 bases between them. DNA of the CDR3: TGTGCCTGGAGTGTACTGAACTATGGCTACACCTTC. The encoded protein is CAWSVLNYGYTF.

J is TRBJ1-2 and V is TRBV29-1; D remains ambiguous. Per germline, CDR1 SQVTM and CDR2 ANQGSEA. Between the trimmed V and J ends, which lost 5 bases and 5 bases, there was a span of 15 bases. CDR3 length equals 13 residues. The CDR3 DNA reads TGCAGCGTTATCCCCGGGTCTTTTTATGGCTACACCTTC. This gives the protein CSVIPGSFYGYTF.

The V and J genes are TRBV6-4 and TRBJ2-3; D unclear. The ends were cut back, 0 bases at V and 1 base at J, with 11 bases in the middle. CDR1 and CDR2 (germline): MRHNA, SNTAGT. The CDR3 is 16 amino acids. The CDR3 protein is CASSDSILSGTDTQYF. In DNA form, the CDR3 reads TGTGCCAGCAGTGACTCAATTTTGTCTGGCACAGATACGCAGTATTTT.

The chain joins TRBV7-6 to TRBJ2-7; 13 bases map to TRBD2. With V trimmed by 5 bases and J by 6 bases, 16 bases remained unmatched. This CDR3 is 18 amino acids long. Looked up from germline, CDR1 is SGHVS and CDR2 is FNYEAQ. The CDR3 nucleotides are TGTGCCAGCAGCAGGAGGTCTAGAGGACTAGCGGGAGTATCCGAGCAGTACTTC. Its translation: CASSRRSRGLAGVSEQYF.

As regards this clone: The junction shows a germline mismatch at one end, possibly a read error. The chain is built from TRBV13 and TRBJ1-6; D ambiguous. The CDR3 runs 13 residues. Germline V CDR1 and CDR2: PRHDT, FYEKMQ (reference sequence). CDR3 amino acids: CASSLGLGSTLHF. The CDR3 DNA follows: TGTGCCAGCAGCTTAGGACTCGGTTCAACCCTCCACTTT.

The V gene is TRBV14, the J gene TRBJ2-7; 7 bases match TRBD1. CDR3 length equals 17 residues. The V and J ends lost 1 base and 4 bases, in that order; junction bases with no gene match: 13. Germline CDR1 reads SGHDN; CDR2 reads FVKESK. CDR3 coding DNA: TGTGCCAGCAGCCAAGGAATGGAACAGGGGATAGGGTACGAGCAGTACTTC. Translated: CASSQGMEQGIGYEQYF.

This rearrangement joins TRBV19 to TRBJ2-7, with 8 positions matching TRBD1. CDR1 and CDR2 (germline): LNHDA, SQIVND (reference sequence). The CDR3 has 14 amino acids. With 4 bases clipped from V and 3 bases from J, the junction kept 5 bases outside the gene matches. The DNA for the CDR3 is TGTGCCAGTAGTAGAGGACAGGGCAACTACGAGCAGTACTTC. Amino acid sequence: CASSRGQGNYEQYF.

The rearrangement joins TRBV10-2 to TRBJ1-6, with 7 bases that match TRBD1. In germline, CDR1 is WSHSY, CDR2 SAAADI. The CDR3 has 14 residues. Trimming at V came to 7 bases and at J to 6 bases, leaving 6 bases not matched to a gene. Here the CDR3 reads CASTGTDFNSPLHF. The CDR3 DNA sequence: TGCGCCAGCACAGGGACAGATTTTAATTCACCCCTCCACTTT.

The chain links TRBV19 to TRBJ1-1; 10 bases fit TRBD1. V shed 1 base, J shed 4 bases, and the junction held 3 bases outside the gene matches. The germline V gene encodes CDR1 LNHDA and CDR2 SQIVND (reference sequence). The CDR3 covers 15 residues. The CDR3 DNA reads TGTGCCAGTAGTATAGGGGACAGGGGTTTCACTGAAGCTTTCTTT. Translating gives CASSIGDRGFTEAFF.

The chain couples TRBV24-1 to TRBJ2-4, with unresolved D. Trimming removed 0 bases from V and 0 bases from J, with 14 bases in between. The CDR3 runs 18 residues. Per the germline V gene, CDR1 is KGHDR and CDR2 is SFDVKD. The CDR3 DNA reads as TGTGCCACCAGTGATTTGGACCTGAGGTGGCTAGCCAAAAACATTCAGTACTTC. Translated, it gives CATSDLDLRWLAKNIQYF.

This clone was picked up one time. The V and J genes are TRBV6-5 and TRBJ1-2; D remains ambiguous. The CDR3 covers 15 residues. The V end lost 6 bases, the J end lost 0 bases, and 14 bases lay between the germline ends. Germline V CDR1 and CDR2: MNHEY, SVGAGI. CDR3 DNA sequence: TGTGCCAGCAGGACCCGGGGAACGGCTAACTATGGCTACACCTTC. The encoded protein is CASRTRGTANYGYTF.

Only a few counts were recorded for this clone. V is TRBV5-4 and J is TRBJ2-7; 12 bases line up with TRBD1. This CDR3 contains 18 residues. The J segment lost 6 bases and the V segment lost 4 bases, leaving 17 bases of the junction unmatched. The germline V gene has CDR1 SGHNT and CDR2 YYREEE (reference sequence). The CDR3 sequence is CASSLGPPRGQGASEQYF. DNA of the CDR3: TGTGCCAGCAGCCTTGGTCCGCCGCGGGGACAGGGGGCCAGCGAGCAGTACTTC.

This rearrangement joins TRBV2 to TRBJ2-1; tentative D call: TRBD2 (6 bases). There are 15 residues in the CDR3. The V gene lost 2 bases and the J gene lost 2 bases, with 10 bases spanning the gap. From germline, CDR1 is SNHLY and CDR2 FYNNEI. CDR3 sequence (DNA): TGTGCCAGCAGTGAACACGGGAGCCCCTACAATGAGCAGTTCTTC. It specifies CASSEHGSPYNEQFF.